Shown below are 5 T cell receptor beta chains from a single sample sequenced in a study of T cells in Graves' hyperthyroidism and ophthalmopathy. RNA transcripts were the template for amplifying TCR beta CDR3 regions. During a first-round RT-PCR of the TCR CDR3, the HTBI primer set was used. TCRdb processed the multiplex PCR reads anew with MiXCR; each CDR3 protein has one entry. The sample shows around 300,000 distinct CDR3 sequences, approximately 15% of them seen only once. The sequencing input was blood. These receptors all stem from a woman in her thirties or forties with Graves' hyperthyroidism.

This clonotype was observed at least ten times. This chain links TRBV10-3 with TRBJ1-2, with D hard to call. The CDR3 consists of 14 residues. The ends were cut back, 4 bases at V and 1 base at J, with 10 bases in the middle. The germline gives CDR1 ENHRY, CDR2 SYGVKD. The DNA for the CDR3 is TGTGCCATCAGTGTGGAGGGTTTTAACTATGGCTACACCTTC. This sequence encodes CAISVEGFNYGYTF.

Many counts were recorded for this clonotype. J is TRBJ2-2 and V is TRBV30; 9 nucleotides line up with TRBD1. This CDR3 region has 14 residues. CDR1 and CDR2 (germline): GTSNPN, SVGIG (reference sequence). The V segment lost 6 bases and the J segment 2 bases; nucleotides outside the gene matches: 4. The CDR3 coding sequence is TGTGCCTGCGACAGGGGGATAAACACCGGGGAGCTGTTTTTT. Translated: CACDRGINTGELFF.

This clonotype came up many times. The chain employs TRBV6-1 and TRBJ2-7; D is ambiguous. V was shortened by 6 bases and J by 0 bases, with 6 bases between the two germline ends. The CDR3 has 12 residues. Germline CDR1 MNHNS, CDR2 SASEGT. For the CDR3, the DNA is TGTGCCAGCAGGTCCAGCTCCTACGAGCAGTACTTC. Protein sequence: CASRSSSYEQYF.

This clonotype was counted between two and nine times. The rearrangement joins TRBV14 to TRBJ2-3, with D perhaps assigned TRBD1 or TRBD2 (6 bases each). This CDR3 is 17 amino acids long. The germline gives CDR1 SGHDN, CDR2 FVKESK. Trimming left V 0 bases short and J 6 bases short, with 19 bases between. CDR3 nucleotide sequence: TGTGCCAGCAGCCAAGATTTCGGGCCGGGGGCTGGGGATACGCAGTATTTT. Its protein is CASSQDFGPGAGDTQYF.

Points on this clonotype: This may stem from a read error, because a much larger clone lies one nucleotide away. The genes are TRBV12-3 or TRBV12-4 and TRBJ1-4; D gene unclear. This CDR3 comprises 14 residues. V shed 6 bases and J shed 7 bases, with 15 bases lying between them. The CDR3 sequence is CASSRGFLSEKLFF. The CDR3 bases are TGTGCCAGCAGCCGCGGCTTCCTGAGTGAAAAACTGTTTTTT.